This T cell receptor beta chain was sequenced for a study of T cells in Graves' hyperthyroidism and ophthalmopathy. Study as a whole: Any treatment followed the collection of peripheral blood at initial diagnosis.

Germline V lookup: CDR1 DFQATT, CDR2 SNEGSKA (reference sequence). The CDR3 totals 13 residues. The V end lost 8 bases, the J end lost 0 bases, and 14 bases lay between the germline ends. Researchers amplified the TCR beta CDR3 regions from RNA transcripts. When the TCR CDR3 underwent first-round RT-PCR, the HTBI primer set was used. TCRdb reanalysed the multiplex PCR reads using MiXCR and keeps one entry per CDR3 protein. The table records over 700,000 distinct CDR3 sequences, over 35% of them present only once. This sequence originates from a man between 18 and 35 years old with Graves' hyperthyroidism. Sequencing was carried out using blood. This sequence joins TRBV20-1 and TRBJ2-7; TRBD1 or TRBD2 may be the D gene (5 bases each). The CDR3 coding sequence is TGCAGTACCGGGGACGTCCGCTCCTACGAGCAGTACTTC. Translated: CSTGDVRSYEQYF.